This T cell receptor (beta chain) was captured in a study of blood T cell repertoires in COVID-19. Study-wide context: The samples span acute and convalescent COVID-19 from the United States, Italy and Spain. In each case, the material was cDNA or gDNA derived from T cells, B-cell-depleted T cells, or PBMCs.

Source study methods: Nucleated cell number was recorded as an estimate derived from reference gene primer amplification. Sequencing used immunoSEQ multiplex PCR; TCRdb keeps in-frame clones, though not all of them. D and trimming were read from the DNA, whereas the V and J calls and clone size are those reported in that table. The top ten hold approximately 6% of the sample, which has over 200,000 clones, more than 70% seen once. The CDR3 spans 12 residues. CDR1 is SGHRS and CDR2 is YFSETQ in the germline V gene. V was trimmed by 3 bases and J by 6 bases, leaving 8 bases between them. Sequenced: peripheral blood. The TCR originated in a man aged 80 or over with acute or convalescent COVID-19. The chain has TRBV5-1 and TRBJ2-3; D ambiguous. The CDR3 region is CASSSDWDTQYF. The CDR3 bases are TGCGCCAGCAGCTCCGACTGGGATACGCAGTATTTT.